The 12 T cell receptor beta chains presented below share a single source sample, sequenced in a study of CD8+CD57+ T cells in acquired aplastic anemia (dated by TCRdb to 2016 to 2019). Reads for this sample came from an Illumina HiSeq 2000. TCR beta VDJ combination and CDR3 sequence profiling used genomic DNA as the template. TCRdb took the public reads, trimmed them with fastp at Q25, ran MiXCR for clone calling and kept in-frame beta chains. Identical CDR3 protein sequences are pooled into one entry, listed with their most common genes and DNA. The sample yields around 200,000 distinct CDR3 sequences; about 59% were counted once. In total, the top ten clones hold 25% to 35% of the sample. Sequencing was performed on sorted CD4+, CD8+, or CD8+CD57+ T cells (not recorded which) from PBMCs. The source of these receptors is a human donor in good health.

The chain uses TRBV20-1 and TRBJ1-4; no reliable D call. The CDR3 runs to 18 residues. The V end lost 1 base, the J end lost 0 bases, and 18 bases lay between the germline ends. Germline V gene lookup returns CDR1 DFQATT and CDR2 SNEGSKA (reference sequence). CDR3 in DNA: TGCAGTGCTAGAGTACTGGGGAGGGCCGATCCAACTAATGAAAAACTGTTTTTT. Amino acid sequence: CSARVLGRADPTNEKLFF.

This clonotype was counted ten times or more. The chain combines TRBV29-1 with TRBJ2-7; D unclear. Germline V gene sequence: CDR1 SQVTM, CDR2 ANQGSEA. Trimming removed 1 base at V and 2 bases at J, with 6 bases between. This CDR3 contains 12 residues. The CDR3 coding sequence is TGCAGCGTTGAAGGCAGGCCCTACGAGCAGTACTTC. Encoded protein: CSVEGRPYEQYF.

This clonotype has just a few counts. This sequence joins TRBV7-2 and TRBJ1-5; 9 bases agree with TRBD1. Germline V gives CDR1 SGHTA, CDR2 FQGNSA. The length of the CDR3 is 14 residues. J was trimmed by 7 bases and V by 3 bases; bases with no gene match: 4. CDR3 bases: TGTGCCAGCAGCTTCGGGACAGGGAAACAGCCCCAGCATTTT. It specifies CASSFGTGKQPQHF.

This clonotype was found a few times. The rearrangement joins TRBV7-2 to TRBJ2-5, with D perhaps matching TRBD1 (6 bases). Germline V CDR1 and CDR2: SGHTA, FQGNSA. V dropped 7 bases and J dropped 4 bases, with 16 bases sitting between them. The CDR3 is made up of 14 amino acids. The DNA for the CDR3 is TGTGCCAGCAATACCAGGGGCGCAGGAGAGACCCAGTACTTC. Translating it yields CASNTRGAGETQYF. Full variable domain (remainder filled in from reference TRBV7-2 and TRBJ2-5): GAGVSQSPSNKVTEKGKDVELRCDPISGHTALYWYRQSLGQGLEFLIYFQGNSAPDKSGLPSDRFSAERTGGSVSTLTIQRTQQEDSAVYLCASNTRGAGETQYFGPGTRLLVL.

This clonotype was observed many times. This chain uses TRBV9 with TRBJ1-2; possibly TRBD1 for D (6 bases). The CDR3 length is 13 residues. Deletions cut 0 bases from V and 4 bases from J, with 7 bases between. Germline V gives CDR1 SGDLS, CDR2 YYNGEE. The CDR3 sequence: CASSVEGGYGYTF. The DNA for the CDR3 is TGTGCCAGCAGCGTAGAGGGGGGCTATGGCTACACCTTC.

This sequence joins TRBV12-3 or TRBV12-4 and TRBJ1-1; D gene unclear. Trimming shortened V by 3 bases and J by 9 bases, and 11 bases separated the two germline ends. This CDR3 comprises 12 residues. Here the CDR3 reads CASSLVVSQAFF. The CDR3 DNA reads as TGTGCCAGCAGTTTGGTAGTTTCCCAAGCTTTCTTT.

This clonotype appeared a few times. The CDR3 here is CAISETIAVRTDTQYF. The CDR3 nucleotides are TGTGCCATCAGTGAGACTATAGCGGTAAGGACAGATACGCAGTATTTT. The chain couples TRBV10-3 to TRBJ2-3, with D possibly TRBD2 on 6 matching bases. Trimming stripped 2 bases from V and 3 bases from J, with 15 bases between. The CDR3 is 16 residues long. From germline, CDR1 is ENHRY and CDR2 SYGVKD.

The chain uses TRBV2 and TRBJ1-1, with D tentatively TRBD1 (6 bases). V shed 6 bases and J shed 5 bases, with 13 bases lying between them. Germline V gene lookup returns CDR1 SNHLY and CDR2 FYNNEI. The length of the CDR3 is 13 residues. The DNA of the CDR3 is TGTGCCAGCAGAGTCGCTCAGGGGACTGAAGCTTTCTTT. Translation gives CASRVAQGTEAFF.

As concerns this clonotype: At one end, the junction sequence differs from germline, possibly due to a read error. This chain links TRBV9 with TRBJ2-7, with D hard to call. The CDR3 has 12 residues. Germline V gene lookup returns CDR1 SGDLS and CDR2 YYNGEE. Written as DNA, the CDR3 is TGCGCCAGCAGTGAGGTGGTGGAAGAGCAGTACTTC. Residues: CASSEVVEEQYF.

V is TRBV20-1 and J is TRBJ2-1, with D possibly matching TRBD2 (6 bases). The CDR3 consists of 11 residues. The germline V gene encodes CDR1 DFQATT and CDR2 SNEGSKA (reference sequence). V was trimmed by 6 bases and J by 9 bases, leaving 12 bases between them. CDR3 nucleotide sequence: TGCAGTGCCAGACTAGTACCTGAGCAGTTCTTC. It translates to CSARLVPEQFF.

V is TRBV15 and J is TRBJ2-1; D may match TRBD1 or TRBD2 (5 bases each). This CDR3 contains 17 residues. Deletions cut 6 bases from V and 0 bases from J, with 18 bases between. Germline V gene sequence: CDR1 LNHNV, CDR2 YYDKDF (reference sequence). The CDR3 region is CATSRDLKDGSYNEQFF. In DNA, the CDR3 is TGTGCCACCAGTAGGGACCTGAAGGACGGCTCCTACAATGAGCAGTTCTTC.

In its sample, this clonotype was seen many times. CDR3 nucleotide sequence: TGTGCCAGCAGCCCGACCCTTAGCGTATCCTACGAGCAGTACTTC. It specifies CASSPTLSVSYEQYF. The V call is TRBV7-9, the J call TRBJ2-7; D may be TRBD2 (5 bases). CDR1 is SEHNR and CDR2 is FQNEAQ in the germline V gene (reference sequence). The CDR3 loop spans 15 amino acids. Trimming shortened V by 5 bases and J by 1 base, and 15 bases separated the two germline ends.